The 18 T cell receptor beta chains listed next were all sequenced from one sample in a study of blood T cell repertoires in COVID-19. Generated by immunoSEQ multiplex PCR, the TCRdb table keeps only in-frame clones and is missing some. In the table there are more than 300,000 clones, around 83% of which are singletons. Input material: PBMCs or T cells enriched from blood (not recorded which). The receptors come from a woman aged 45-65 years who had recovered from COVID-19.

The genes are TRBV6-1 and TRBJ1-3; 11 bases match TRBD1. CDR1 is MNHNS and CDR2 is SASEGT in the germline V gene. The CDR3 is 17 amino acids. The J segment lost 1 base and the V segment lost 4 bases, leaving 6 bases of the junction unmatched. The CDR3 DNA is TGTGCCAGCAGTGTTGGGACAGGGGGTTTTTCTGGAAACACCATATATTTT. The encoded protein is CASSVGTGGFSGNTIYF.

A few counts support this clone. The chain has TRBV9 and TRBJ2-2; 8 bases map to TRBD2. This CDR3 has 16 amino acids. Germline values: CDR1 SGDLS, CDR2 YYNGEE. V lost 2 bases to trimming and J lost 3 bases; unmatched junction nucleotides: 6. The CDR3 here is CASSVTGTRYTGELFF. The CDR3, as DNA: TGTGCCAGCAGCGTCACTGGGACTAGATACACCGGGGAGCTGTTTTTT.

The chain links TRBV11-3 to TRBJ1-1, with D maybe TRBD1 (5 bases). This CDR3 is 15 amino acids long. V lost 5 bases to trimming and J lost 3 bases, with 16 bases between them. Germline CDR1 reads SGHNT; CDR2 reads YENEEA. CDR3 coding DNA: TGTGCCAGCAGCCCTCGGGGGAGTGGCCACACTGAAGCTTTCTTT. This codes for CASSPRGSGHTEAFF.

This chain connects TRBV30 to TRBJ2-5; 11 nucleotides match TRBD2. In germline, CDR1 is GTSNPN, CDR2 SVGIG (reference sequence). J lost 4 bases, V lost 0 bases, and 10 bases had no gene match. The CDR3 is made up of 17 amino acids. The CDR3 coding sequence is TGTGCCTGGAGTGTACGAGGTAGCGGGGGGGCGGGAGAGACCCAGTACTTC. Amino acids: CAWSVRGSGGAGETQYF.

This sequence joins TRBV15 and TRBJ1-1, with D possibly matching TRBD1 (6 bases). CDR1 and CDR2 from the germline V gene are LNHNV and YYDKDF (reference sequence). This CDR3 spans 13 amino acids. The V gene lost 1 base and the J gene lost 8 bases, with 11 bases spanning the gap. The CDR3, as DNA: TGTGCCACCAGCAGAGGGGGGGGGCAAGAAGCTTTCTTT. Translated, it gives CATSRGGGQEAFF.

The V gene is TRBV29-1, the J gene TRBJ1-1; possibly TRBD1 for D (5 bases). V shed 8 bases and J shed 1 base, with 14 bases lying between them. The CDR3 totals 13 residues. Germline CDR1 reads SQVTM; CDR2 reads ANQGSEA. The CDR3 here is CSLNKDTNTEAFF. The DNA of the CDR3 is TGCAGCCTGAATAAGGACACGAACACTGAAGCTTTCTTT.

This clone was observed a handful of times. This rearrangement joins TRBV30 to TRBJ1-6, with D possibly TRBD1 on 6 matching bases. V shed 2 bases and J shed 6 bases, with 11 bases lying between them. Looked up from germline, CDR1 is GTSNPN and CDR2 is SVGIG (reference sequence). The CDR3 extends over 14 amino acids. CDR3 in amino acids: CAWSTGKSNSPLHF. DNA of the CDR3: TGTGCCTGGAGTACAGGGAAATCTAATTCACCCCTCCACTTT.

This clone has just a few counts. The rearrangement joins TRBV3-1 (or the pseudogene TRBV3-2) to TRBJ1-3, with 8 bases fitting TRBD1. The CDR3 is 15 amino acids. J gave up 4 bases and V 8 bases, and 10 bases lay outside the gene matches. Germline V gives CDR1 LGHDT, CDR2 YNNKEL (reference sequence). The CDR3 spells CASDQGAGGGNTIYF. The CDR3, as DNA: TGTGCCAGCGACCAGGGGGCCGGAGGAGGAAACACCATATATTTT.

V is TRBV5-1 and J is TRBJ1-2, with 9 positions matching TRBD1. Germline trimming cut 0 bases from V and 0 bases from J; bases unmatched to any gene: 9. The CDR3 runs to 18 residues. CDR1 is SGHRS and CDR2 is YFSETQ in the germline V gene. The CDR3 region is CASSLGAQGARANYGYTF. The CDR3 bases are TGCGCCAGCAGCTTGGGGGCACAGGGGGCCAGGGCTAACTATGGCTACACCTTC.

CDR3 in amino acids: CASSPAIPGELFF. DNA of the CDR3: TGTGCCAGCAGCCCTGCGATACCCGGGGAGCTGTTTTTT. V is TRBV3-1 (or the pseudogene TRBV3-2) and J is TRBJ2-2; no clear D. The CDR3 has 13 residues. Trimming shortened V by 4 bases and J by 6 bases, and 9 bases separated the two germline ends. CDR1 and CDR2 from the germline V gene are LGHDT and YNNKEL (reference sequence).

The chain recombines TRBV29-1 with TRBJ2-7, with 7 bases lining up with TRBD2. J was trimmed by 3 bases and V by 6 bases; bases with no gene match: 11. Looked up from germline, CDR1 is SQVTM and CDR2 is ANQGSEA. There are 14 residues in the CDR3. This chain's CDR3 is CSVVPGLSVYEQYF. The CDR3, as DNA: TGCAGCGTGGTTCCGGGACTATCAGTCTACGAGCAGTACTTC.

This chain connects TRBV6-6 to TRBJ1-1; 7 bases are shared with TRBD1. Trimming cost V 6 bases and J 4 bases; bases outside gene matches: 14. Germline-derived CDR1 and CDR2 are MNHNY and SVGAGI (reference sequence). CDR3 length: 16 amino acids. The DNA of the CDR3 is TGTGCCAGCAGCGAACAGGGGATGGGGGTGTTCACTGAAGCTTTCTTT. Amino acids: CASSEQGMGVFTEAFF.

This clone was counted a single time. The genes are TRBV6-5 and TRBJ2-2; no reliable D call. Germline loops: CDR1 MNHEY, CDR2 SVGAGI. The CDR3 sequence is 13 residues long. V lost 6 bases to trimming and J lost 8 bases, with 13 bases between them. CDR3 DNA sequence: TGTGCCAGCAGCCAAGCCCTCCGGGGGGAGCTGTTTTTT. Translated, it gives CASSQALRGELFF.

This clone was seen more than once but under ten times. V usage is TRBV11-3 and J usage is TRBJ2-7; D is ambiguous. The CDR3 is made up of 12 amino acids. Germline V gives CDR1 SGHNT, CDR2 YENEEA. With 5 bases removed from V and 1 base from J, the gap between germline ends came to 6 bases. CDR3 residues: CASSLRSYEQYF. The CDR3 DNA follows: TGTGCCAGCAGCCTCCGGTCCTACGAGCAGTACTTC.

This chain joins TRBV27 and TRBJ2-1; TRBD2 might be the D (5 bases). V lost 2 bases and J lost 9, with 11 bases in between. The CDR3 length is 13 residues. Germline V lookup: CDR1 MNHEY, CDR2 SMNVEV (reference sequence). Here the CDR3 DNA reads TGTGCCAGCAGTTTACGTAGGGAGAGTGAGCAGTTCTTC. Translated: CASSLRRESEQFF.

This chain uses TRBV7-9 with TRBJ2-1; 7 bases line up with TRBD2. There are 16 residues in the CDR3. With 1 base clipped from V and 4 bases from J, the junction kept 7 bases outside the gene matches. Germline V gives CDR1 SEHNR, CDR2 FQNEAQ (reference sequence). The CDR3: CASSLGAGDGYNEQFF. CDR3 coding DNA: TGTGCCAGCAGCTTAGGGGCGGGAGACGGATACAATGAGCAGTTCTTC. The full variable domain, rest sourced from reference TRBV7-9 and TRBJ2-1, is DTGVSQNPRHKITKRGQNVTFRCDPISEHNRLYWYRQTLGQGPEFLTYFQNEAQLEKSRLLSDRFSAERPKGSFSTLEIQRTEQGDSAMYLCASSLGAGDGYNEQFFGPGTRLTVL.

The J gene is TRBJ1-1, the V gene TRBV11-2; TRBD1 agrees at 7 bases. V lost 3 bases, J lost 0 bases, and 4 bases stayed unmatched. The CDR3 sequence is 15 residues long. Germline CDR1 and CDR2: SGHAT and FQNNGV. The CDR3 DNA reads as TGTGCCAGCAGCTTGACAGGGCCGGTGAACACTGAAGCTTTCTTT. Translation gives CASSLTGPVNTEAFF.

The rearrangement joins TRBV7-2 to TRBJ1-2; D not certain. The CDR3 totals 13 residues. Deletions cut 4 bases from V and 3 bases from J, with 9 bases between. Per the germline V gene, CDR1 is SGHTA and CDR2 is FQGNSA. CDR3 in DNA: TGTGCCAGCAGCTACCGCGCGGACTATGGCTACACCTTC. Translated, it gives CASSYRADYGYTF.